This T cell receptor (beta chain) was identified during a study of shared clonotypes between healthy human individuals. The overall study: The donors, two women and three men, were aged 18 to 49.

Evenly divided among several immunoSEQ plates was the genomic DNA of each subset. Study processing details: ImmunoSEQ yielded junction-only sequences lacking quality scores, so filtering differed. Data came from immunoSEQ multiplex PCR; TCRdb stores just in-frame clones and leaves some out. From that table come the V and J calls and clone size; the DNA was used to work out D and trimming. The repertoire holds about 1.1 million clones, with more than 75% as singletons. The germline gives CDR1 KGHSH, CDR2 LQKENI. V lost 4 bases, J lost 4 bases, and 4 bases stayed unmatched. The CDR3 contains 15 residues.

The chain combines TRBV18 with TRBJ2-1; 10 bases fit TRBD1. Sequencing input: memory CD4+ T cells from PBMCs. Stated subset: CD45RA-negative fraction. The TCR originated in a man aged 18 to 30 in good health. Some clones in this sample may be carry-over from other donors' samples. CDR3 sequence: CASSRDRGGYNEQFF. The CDR3 DNA reads TGTGCCAGCTCACGGGACAGGGGAGGGTACAATGAGCAGTTCTTC.